The next 13 T cell receptor beta chains were all read from a single sample in a study of tumor-infiltrating lymphocytes in oesophageal squamous cell carcinoma. Using its own MiXCR run on the PCR reads, TCRdb lists one record per CDR3 protein. The sample lists about 15,000 distinct CDR3 sequences, around 51% occurring once. Source material: esophageal tumor tissue. Receptors were obtained from a female donor with esophageal squamous cell carcinoma.

This clonotype was picked up a small number of times. The chain carries TRBV7-3 and TRBJ2-1; 7 nucleotides match TRBD1. The V gene end was trimmed by 3 bases and the J gene end by 7 bases; junction bases not matched to a gene: 6. This CDR3 comprises 14 residues. CDR1 and CDR2 from the germline V gene are SGHTA and FQGTGA. CDR3 amino acids: CASSFSTGMNEQFF. The CDR3 DNA reads as TGTGCCAGCAGCTTCTCGACAGGGATGAATGAGCAGTTCTTC.

The sample holds many counts of this clonotype. The gene calls are TRBV18 and TRBJ2-4, with 14 bases fitting TRBD2. This CDR3 is built from 16 residues. Germline CDR1 reads KGHSH; CDR2 reads LQKENI. The junction had 12 bases not matched to a gene; V was cut back by 4 bases and J by 13 bases. The CDR3 protein is CASSQPGTSGSREQYF. CDR3 DNA: TGTGCCAGCTCACAACCTGGGACTAGCGGGAGTCGTGAGCAGTACTTC.

The rearrangement joins TRBV11-2 to TRBJ2-2; 7 nucleotides agree with TRBD2. The germline CDR1 and CDR2 sequences are SGHAT and FQNNGV. This CDR3 is 14 amino acids long. Losses at the gene ends were 3 bases for V and 5 bases for J; bases not matched to a gene: 3. This CDR3 is CASSFQGGTGELFF. CDR3 DNA: TGTGCCAGCAGCTTTCAGGGAGGGACCGGGGAGCTGTTTTTT.

There are a few counts of this clonotype. This chain joins TRBV7-8 and TRBJ2-5; D perhaps matches TRBD1 (6 bases). The J call may be faulty, since TRBJ2-7 better matches the DNA end. CDR1 and CDR2 from the germline V gene are SGHVS and FQNEAQ. The CDR3 covers 15 residues. Here the CDR3 DNA reads TGTGCCAGCAGCTTTAAACAGGGCCCATCCTACGAGCAGTACTTC. Its translation: CASSFKQGPSYEQYF.

The rearrangement links TRBV25-1 to TRBJ2-3; 9 nucleotides align to TRBD2. The better agreement between TRBJ2-1 and the DNA end casts doubt on the J call. Per the germline V gene, CDR1 is MGHDK and CDR2 is SYGVNS. This CDR3 is built from 19 residues. The CDR3 loop reads CASSGPPTSGRDRFNEQFF. The CDR3 region has the DNA TGTGCCAGCAGTGGACCCCCAACTAGCGGGCGAGACCGTTTCAATGAGCAGTTCTTC.

This clonotype came up many times. The chain is built from TRBV6-1 and TRBJ2-3, with D possibly being TRBD1 or TRBD2 (5 bases each). This CDR3 comprises 13 residues. The ends were cut back, 5 bases at V and 4 bases at J, with 10 bases in the middle. Germline V gene sequence: CDR1 MNHNS, CDR2 SASEGT. This CDR3 is CASSYGGADTQYF. The CDR3 nucleotides are TGTGCCAGCAGTTATGGGGGTGCAGATACGCAGTATTTT.

With regard to this clonotype: The junction does not match germline at one end; this may be a read error. The rearrangement uses TRBV7-8 and TRBJ2-7; no reliable D call. This CDR3 is built from 15 residues. Germline values: CDR1 SGHVS, CDR2 FQNEAQ. For the CDR3, the DNA is TGTGCCAGCAGCTTAAAGGACCTTTATAATTCACCCCTCCACTTC. Residues: CASSLKDLYNSPLHF. Supplemented by reference TRBV7-8 and TRBJ2-7, the full variable domain reads GAGVSQSPRYKVAKRGQDVALRCDPISGHVSLFWYQQALGQGPEFLTYFQNEAQLDKSGLPSDRFFAERPEGSVSTLKIQRTQQEDSAVYLCASSLKDLYNSPLHFGPGTRLTVT.

As DNA, the CDR3 is TGTGCCAGCAGCTCTCAGACGACAGGCCAAGAGACCCAGTACTTC. Translation gives CASSSQTTGQETQYF. This chain connects TRBV7-2 to TRBJ2-5; a weak D match, TRBD1 (6 bases). The CDR3 is made up of 15 amino acids. Trimming pared 4 bases from V and 1 base from J, leaving 13 bases between. Germline V gene data show CDR1 as SGHTA and CDR2 as FQGNSA.

By proportion, this clonotype is large. The chain combines TRBV24-1 with TRBJ1-1; 9 nucleotides line up with TRBD1. The CDR3 covers 12 residues. J was trimmed by 10 bases and V by 4 bases; bases with no gene match: 3. Looked up from germline, CDR1 is KGHDR and CDR2 is SFDVKD. The DNA for the CDR3 is TGTGCCACCAGTGAAGAGACAGGGGGAGCTTTCTTT. This gives the protein CATSEETGGAFF.

The J gene is TRBJ2-6, the V gene TRBV7-3; 11 nucleotides align to TRBD1. The CDR3 has 19 residues. Trimming cost V 0 bases and J 0 bases; bases outside gene matches: 4. CDR1 is SGHTA, CDR2 FQGTGA, per germline. The CDR3 spells CASSLTGTGGSSGANVLTF. The CDR3 bases are TGTGCCAGCAGCTTAACCGGGACAGGGGGTAGCTCTGGGGCCAACGTCCTGACTTTC.

V is TRBV28 and J is TRBJ1-1, with no clear D. CDR3 length: 14 amino acids. Germline values: CDR1 MDHEN, CDR2 SYDVKM. With 8 bases removed from V and 1 base from J, the gap between germline ends came to 14 bases. CDR3 amino acids: CASRLRQANTEAFF. CDR3 bases: TGTGCCAGCCGCCTGCGCCAGGCGAACACTGAAGCTTTCTTT.

This clonotype was counted only a few times. The chain employs TRBV6-1 and TRBJ2-5; 8 bases fit TRBD2. CDR1 MNHNS and CDR2 SASEGT come from the germline V gene. This CDR3 is built from 13 residues. Germline trimming cut 5 bases from V and 11 bases from J; bases unmatched to any gene: 10. CDR3 region: CASSSTGGSSQYF. As DNA, the CDR3 is TGTGCCAGCAGTTCGACGGGAGGGAGTTCGCAGTACTTC.

The chain carries TRBV5-6 and TRBJ2-4; 8 bases map to TRBD1. The CDR3 extends over 14 amino acids. Germline V gene lookup returns CDR1 SGHDT and CDR2 YYEEEE. With V trimmed by 4 bases and J by 5 bases, 5 bases remained unmatched. In DNA form, the CDR3 reads TGTGCCAGCAGCCGGACAGGGACCCAAAACATTCAGTACTTC. The encoded protein is CASSRTGTQNIQYF. The full variable domain, in which reference TRBV5-6 and TRBJ2-4 provide the parts outside the CDR3, is DAGVTQSPTHLIKTRGQQVTLRCSPKSGHDTVSWYQQALGQGPQFIFQYYEEEERQRGNFPDRFSGHQFPNYSSELNVNALLLGDSALYLCASSRTGTQNIQYFGAGTRLSVL.